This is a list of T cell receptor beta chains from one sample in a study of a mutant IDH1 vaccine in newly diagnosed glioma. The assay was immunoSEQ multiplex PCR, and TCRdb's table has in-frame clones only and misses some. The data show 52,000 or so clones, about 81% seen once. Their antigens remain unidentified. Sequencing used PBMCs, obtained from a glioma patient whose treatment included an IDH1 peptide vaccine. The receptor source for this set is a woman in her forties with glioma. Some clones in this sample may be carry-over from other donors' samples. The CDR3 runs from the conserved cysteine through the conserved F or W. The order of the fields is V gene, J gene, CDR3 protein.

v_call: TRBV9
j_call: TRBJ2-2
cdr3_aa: CASSPPDRDAGELFF

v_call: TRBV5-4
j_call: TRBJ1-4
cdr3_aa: CASSLRGQGNEKLFF

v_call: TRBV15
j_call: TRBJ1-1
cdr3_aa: CATSRVGNTEAFF

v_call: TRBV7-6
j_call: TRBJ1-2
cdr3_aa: CASSLGEGGGYTF

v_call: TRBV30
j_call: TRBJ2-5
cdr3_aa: CAWSPLRAGGPETQYF

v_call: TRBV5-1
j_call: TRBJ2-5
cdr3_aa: CATTERNLEETQYF

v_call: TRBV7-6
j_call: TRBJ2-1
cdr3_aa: CASSANNEQFF

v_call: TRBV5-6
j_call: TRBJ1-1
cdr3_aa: CASSLMMNTEAFF

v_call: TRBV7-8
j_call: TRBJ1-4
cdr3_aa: CASRASGTGNEKLFF

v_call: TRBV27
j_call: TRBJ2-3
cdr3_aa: CASSLDTPGLAGGTDTQYF

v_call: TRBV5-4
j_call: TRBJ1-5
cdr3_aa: CASSLGGGNQPQHF

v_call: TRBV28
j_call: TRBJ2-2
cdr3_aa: CASSLGRRAGELFF

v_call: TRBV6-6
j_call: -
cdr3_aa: CASSPQNEQYF

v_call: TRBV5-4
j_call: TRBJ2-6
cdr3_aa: CASSLGDRVGVLTF

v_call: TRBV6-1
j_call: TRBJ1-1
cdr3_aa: CASSVAGGTEAFF

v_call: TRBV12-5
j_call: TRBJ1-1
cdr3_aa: CASGLQGATEAFF

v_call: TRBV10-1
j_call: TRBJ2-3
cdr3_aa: CASSSTRTLGADTQYF

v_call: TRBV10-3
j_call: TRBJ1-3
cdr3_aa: CAIRGGEGLGDSGNTIYF

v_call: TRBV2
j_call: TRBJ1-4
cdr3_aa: CASSEGGFGEKLFF

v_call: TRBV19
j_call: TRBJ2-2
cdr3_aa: CASKGRGLAGELFF

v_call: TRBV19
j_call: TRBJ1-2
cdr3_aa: CASSPYSGGNYGYTF

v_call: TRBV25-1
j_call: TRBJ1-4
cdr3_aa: CASSDLATNEKLFF

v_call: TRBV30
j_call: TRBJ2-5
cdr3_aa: CAWTITNRQETQYF

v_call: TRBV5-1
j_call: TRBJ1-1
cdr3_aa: CASSLTGNTEAFF

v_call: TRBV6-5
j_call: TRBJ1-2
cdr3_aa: CAARNPSGGYTF

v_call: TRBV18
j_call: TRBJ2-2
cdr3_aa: CASSRGLVKTGELFF

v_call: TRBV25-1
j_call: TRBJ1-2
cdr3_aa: CASSESVNGRYNYGYTF

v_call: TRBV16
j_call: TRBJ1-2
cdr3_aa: CASSPYRGYYTF

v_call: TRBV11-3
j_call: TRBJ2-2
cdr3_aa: CASSLTQTGELFF

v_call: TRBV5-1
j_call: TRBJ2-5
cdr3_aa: CASSSRARGKETQYF

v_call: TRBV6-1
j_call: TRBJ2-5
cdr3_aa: CASSEVAGPSQETQYF

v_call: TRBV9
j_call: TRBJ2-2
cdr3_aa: CASSAQGSNTGELFF

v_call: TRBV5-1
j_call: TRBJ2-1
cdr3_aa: CASSVPRDHGNEQFF

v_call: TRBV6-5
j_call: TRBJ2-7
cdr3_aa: CASSPGGPVLWEQYF

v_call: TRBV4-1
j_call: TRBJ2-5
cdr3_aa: CASSQVMTGAWETQYF

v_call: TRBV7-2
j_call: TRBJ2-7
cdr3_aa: CASSLTGLMRYEQYF

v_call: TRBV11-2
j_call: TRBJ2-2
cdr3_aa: CASSSRAGELFF

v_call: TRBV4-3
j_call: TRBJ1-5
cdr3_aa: CASSPPQGVQPQHF

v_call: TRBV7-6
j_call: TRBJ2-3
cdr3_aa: CASSPLAGGRRARIADTQYF

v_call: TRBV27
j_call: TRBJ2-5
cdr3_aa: CASSRGQVRETQYF

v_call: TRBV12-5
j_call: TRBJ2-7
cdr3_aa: CASSWGAGGSYEQYF

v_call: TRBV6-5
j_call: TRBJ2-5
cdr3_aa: CASSWGHPYQETQYF

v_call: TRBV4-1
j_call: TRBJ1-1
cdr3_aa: CASSQLAGGKRGAFF

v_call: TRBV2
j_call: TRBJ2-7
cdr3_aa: CASRMDPYEQYF

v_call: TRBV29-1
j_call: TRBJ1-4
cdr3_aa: CSVRGEKLFF